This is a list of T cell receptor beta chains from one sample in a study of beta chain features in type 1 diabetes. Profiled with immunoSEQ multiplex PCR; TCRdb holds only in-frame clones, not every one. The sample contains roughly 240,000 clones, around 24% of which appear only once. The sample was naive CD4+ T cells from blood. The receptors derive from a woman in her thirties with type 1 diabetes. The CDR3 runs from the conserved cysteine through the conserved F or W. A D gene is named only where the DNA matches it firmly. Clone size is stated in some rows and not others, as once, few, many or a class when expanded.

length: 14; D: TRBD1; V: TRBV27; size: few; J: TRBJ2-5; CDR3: CASSPWGTGRTQYF; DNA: TGTGCCAGCAGTCCGTGGGGGACAGGGCGGACCCAGTACTTC
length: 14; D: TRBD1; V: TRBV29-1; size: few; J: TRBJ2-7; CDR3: CSVAGQEFSYEQYF; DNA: TGCAGCGTTGCCGGACAGGAATTCTCCTACGAGCAGTACTTC
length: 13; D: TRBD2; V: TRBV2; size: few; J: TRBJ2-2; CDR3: CATQREGTGELFF; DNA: TGTGCCACCCAGCGGGAGGGCACCGGGGAGCTGTTTTTT
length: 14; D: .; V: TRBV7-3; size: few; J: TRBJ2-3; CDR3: CASSLAGSTDTQYF; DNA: TGTGCCAGCAGCTTAGCGGGTAGCACAGATACGCAGTATTTT
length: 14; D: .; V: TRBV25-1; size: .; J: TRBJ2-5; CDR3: CASSESTAQETQYF; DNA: TGTGCCAGCAGTGAATCTACAGCCCAAGAGACCCAGTACTTC
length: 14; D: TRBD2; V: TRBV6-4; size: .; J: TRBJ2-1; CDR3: CASSLGLGSDEQFF; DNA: TGTGCCAGCAGTCTCGGACTAGGATCCGATGAGCAGTTCTTC
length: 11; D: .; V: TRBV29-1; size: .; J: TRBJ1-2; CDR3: CSADSVYGYTF; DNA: TGCAGCGCTGACAGTGTTTATGGCTACACCTTC
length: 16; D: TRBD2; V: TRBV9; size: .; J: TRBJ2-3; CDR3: CASSVGVGGYTDTQYF; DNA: TGTGCCAGCAGCGTAGGGGTGGGAGGGTACACAGATACGCAGTATTTT
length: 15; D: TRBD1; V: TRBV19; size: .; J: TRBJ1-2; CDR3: CASSMVPGTEYGYTF; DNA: TGTGCCAGTAGTATGGTGCCTGGGACAGAGTATGGCTACACCTTC
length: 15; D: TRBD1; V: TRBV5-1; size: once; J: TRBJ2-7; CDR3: CASSSQGAGEGEQYF; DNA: TGCGCCAGCAGCTCCCAGGGGGCAGGCGAGGGCGAGCAGTACTTC
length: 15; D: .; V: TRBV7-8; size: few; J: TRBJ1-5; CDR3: CASSLGWTENQPQHF; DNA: TGTGCCAGCAGCCTTGGGTGGACAGAAAATCAGCCCCAGCATTTT
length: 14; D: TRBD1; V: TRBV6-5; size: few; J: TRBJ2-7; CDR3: CASSLGQGSYEQYF; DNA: TGTGCCAGCAGTTTGGGACAGGGAAGTTACGAGCAGTACTTC
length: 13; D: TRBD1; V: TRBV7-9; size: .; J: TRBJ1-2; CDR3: CASSLGQGRGYTF; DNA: TGTGCCAGCAGCTTAGGACAGGGTCGTGGCTACACCTTC
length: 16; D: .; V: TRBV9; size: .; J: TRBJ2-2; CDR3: CASSVDVLSSVGELFF; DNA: TGTGCCAGCAGCGTAGACGTTCTCTCTTCGGTCGGGGAGCTGTTTTTT
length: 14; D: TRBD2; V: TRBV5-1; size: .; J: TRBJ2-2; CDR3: CASRSSGGTGELFF; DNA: TGCGCCAGCAGGTCTAGCGGGGGCACCGGGGAGCTGTTTTTT
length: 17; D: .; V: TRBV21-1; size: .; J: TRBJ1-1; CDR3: CASCLDREIGRNTEAFF; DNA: TGTGCCAGCTGCCTGGACAGGGAAATTGGGCGGAACACTGAAGCTTTCTTT
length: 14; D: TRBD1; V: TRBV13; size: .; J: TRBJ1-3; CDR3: CASSPRTGGNTIYF; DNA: TGTGCCAGCAGCCCCCGGACAGGGGGGAACACCATATATTTT
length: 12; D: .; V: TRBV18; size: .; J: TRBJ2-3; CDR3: CASSPGADTQYF; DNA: TGTGCCAGCTCACCGGGGGCCGATACGCAGTATTTT
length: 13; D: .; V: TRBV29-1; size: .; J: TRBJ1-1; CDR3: CSVGRRPNTEAFF; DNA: TGCAGCGTTGGAAGGAGACCGAACACTGAAGCTTTCTTT
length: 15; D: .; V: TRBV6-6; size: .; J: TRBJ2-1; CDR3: CASSYGRTPYNEQFF; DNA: TGTGCCAGCAGTTACGGTAGGACACCATACAATGAGCAGTTCTTC
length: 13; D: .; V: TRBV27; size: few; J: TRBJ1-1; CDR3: CASWYVGGTEAFF; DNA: TGTGCCAGCTGGTATGTCGGGGGCACTGAAGCTTTCTTT
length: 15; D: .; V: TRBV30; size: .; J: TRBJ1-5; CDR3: CAWTSGTGIGQPQHF; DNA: TGTGCCTGGACCTCGGGCACAGGGATCGGTCAGCCCCAGCATTTT
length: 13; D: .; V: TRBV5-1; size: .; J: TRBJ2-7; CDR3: CASSLAGVGEQYF; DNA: TGCGCCAGCAGCTTGGCCGGGGTAGGCGAGCAGTACTTC
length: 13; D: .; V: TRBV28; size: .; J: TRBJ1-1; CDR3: CASSVPFNTEAFF; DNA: TGTGCCAGCAGTGTTCCCTTTAACACTGAAGCTTTCTTT
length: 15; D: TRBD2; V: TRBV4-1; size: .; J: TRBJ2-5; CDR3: CASSQDSAGGETQYF; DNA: TGCGCCAGCAGCCAAGATAGCGCGGGAGGGGAGACCCAGTACTTC
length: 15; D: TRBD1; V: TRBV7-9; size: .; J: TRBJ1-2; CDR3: CASSLADRANYGYTF; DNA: TGTGCCAGCAGCTTAGCGGACAGGGCTAACTATGGCTACACCTTC
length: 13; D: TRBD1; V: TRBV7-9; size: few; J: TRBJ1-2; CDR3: CASSSVQGAGYTF; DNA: TGTGCCAGCAGCTCGGTACAGGGGGCTGGCTACACCTTC
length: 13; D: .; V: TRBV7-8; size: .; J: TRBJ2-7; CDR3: CASSLTGKNEQYF; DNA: TGTGCCAGCAGCTTAACAGGGAAGAACGAGCAGTACTTC
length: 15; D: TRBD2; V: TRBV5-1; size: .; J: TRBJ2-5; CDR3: CASSLDPGGQETQYF; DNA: TGCGCCAGCAGCTTGGATCCGGGAGGGCAAGAGACCCAGTACTTC
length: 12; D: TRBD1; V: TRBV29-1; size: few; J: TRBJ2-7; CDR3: CSVEGQAYEQYF; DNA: TGCAGCGTTGAGGGACAGGCCTACGAGCAGTACTTC
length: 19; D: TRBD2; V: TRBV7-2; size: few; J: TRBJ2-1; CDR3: CASSHSPGTSGRAYNEQFF; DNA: TGTGCCAGCAGCCACAGTCCGGGGACTAGCGGGAGGGCCTACAATGAGCAGTTCTTC
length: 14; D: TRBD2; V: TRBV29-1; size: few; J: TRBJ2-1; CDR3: CSVAYGLAGDEQFF; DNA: TGCAGCGTTGCTTATGGACTAGCGGGAGATGAGCAGTTCTTC
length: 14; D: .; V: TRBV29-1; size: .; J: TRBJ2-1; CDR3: CSVGGWGLGNEQFF; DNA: TGCAGCGTTGGGGGCTGGGGGCTAGGGAATGAGCAGTTCTTC
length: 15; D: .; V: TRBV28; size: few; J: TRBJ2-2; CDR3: CASSLWVRASGELFF; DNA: TGTGCCAGCAGTTTATGGGTCAGGGCTAGCGGGGAGCTGTTTTTT
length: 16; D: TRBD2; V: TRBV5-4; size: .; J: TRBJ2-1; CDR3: CASSPLAGGSYNEQFF; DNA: TGTGCCAGCAGCCCACTAGCGGGAGGCTCGTACAATGAGCAGTTCTTC
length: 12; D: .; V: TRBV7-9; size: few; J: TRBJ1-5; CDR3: CASSPGNQPQHF; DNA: TGTGCCAGCAGCCCGGGCAATCAGCCCCAGCATTTT
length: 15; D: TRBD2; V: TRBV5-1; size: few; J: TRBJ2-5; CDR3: CASRGRGLIQETQYF; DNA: TGCGCCAGCAGAGGCCGGGGACTAATACAAGAGACCCAGTACTTC
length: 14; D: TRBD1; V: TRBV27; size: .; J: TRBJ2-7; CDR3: CASRPRQGASEQYF; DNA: TGTGCCAGCAGACCTCGACAGGGGGCGTCCGAGCAGTACTTC
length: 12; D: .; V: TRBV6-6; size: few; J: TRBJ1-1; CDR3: CASSVQGAEAFF; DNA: TGTGCCAGCAGTGTCCAGGGCGCTGAAGCTTTCTTT
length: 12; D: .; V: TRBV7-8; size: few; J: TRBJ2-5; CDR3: CASSFQGIGQYF; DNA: TGTGCCAGCAGCTTCCAGGGAATAGGCCAGTACTTC
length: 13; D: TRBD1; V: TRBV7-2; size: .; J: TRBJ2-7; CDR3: CASSWDSTYEQYF; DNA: TGTGCCAGCAGCTGGGACAGCACCTACGAGCAGTACTTC
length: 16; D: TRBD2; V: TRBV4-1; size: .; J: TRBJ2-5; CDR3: CASSQGLAGNQETQYF; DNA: TGCGCCAGCAGCCAAGGGCTAGCGGGCAACCAAGAGACCCAGTACTTC
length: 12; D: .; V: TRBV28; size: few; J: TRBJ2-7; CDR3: CASSLIVYEQYF; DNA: TGTGCCAGCTCACTCATAGTCTACGAGCAGTACTTC
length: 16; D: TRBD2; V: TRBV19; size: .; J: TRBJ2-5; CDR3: CASSIGGSGSGETQYF; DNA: TGTGCCAGTAGTATAGGAGGTAGCGGGAGTGGTGAGACCCAGTACTTC
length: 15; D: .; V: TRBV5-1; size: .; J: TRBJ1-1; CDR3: CASSPSAGPSLGAFF; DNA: TGCGCCAGCAGCCCGTCGGCGGGGCCCTCGCTGGGAGCTTTCTTT
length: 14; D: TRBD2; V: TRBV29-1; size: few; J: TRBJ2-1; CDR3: CSVAQLAGANEQFF; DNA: TGCAGCGTTGCTCAACTAGCGGGAGCCAATGAGCAGTTCTTC
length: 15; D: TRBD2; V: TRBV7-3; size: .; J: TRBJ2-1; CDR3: CASSLRLAGYDEQFF; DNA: TGTGCCAGCAGCTTGAGACTAGCGGGCTATGATGAGCAGTTCTTC